Below, 31 T cell receptor beta chains from the same sample are listed, as sequenced in a study of T cell responses to AZD1222 COVID-19 vaccine. The data were produced by immunoSEQ multiplex PCR, yet TCRdb's version contains in-frame clones alone and is incomplete. In the table there are 170,000 or so clones, 90% of which are singletons. Sequences were derived from peripheral blood, sampled on day 0 of AZD1222 vaccination. The receptors shown here come from an adult in good health.

The V gene is TRBV28, the J gene TRBJ1-2, with a weak D call TRBD1 (5 bases). The CDR3 totals 12 residues. V lost 5 bases, J lost 8 bases, and 12 bases lay in between. CDR1 is MDHEN, CDR2 SYDVKM, per germline. The CDR3 loop is CASSAGTFGYTF. Written as DNA, the CDR3 is TGTGCCAGCAGTGCAGGGACTTTCGGCTACACCTTC.

The genes are TRBV24-1 and TRBJ1-3, with D hard to call. This CDR3 is 11 amino acids long. Trimming removed 4 bases from V and 5 bases from J, with 2 bases in between. Germline-derived CDR1 and CDR2 are KGHDR and SFDVKD. Here the CDR3 reads CATSDRNTIYF. For the CDR3, the DNA is TGTGCCACCAGTGACCGAAACACCATATATTTT.

The chain carries TRBV3-1 (or the pseudogene TRBV3-2) and TRBJ2-1, with 13 bases identical to TRBD2. V shed 4 bases and J 6 bases; nucleotides not matched to a gene: 6. Germline lookup yields CDR1 LGHDT and CDR2 YNNKEL (reference sequence). The CDR3 is 16 residues long. CDR3 sequence reads: CASSPGLAGASNEQFF. The CDR3 bases are TGTGCCAGCAGCCCCGGACTAGCGGGGGCCTCCAATGAGCAGTTCTTC.

This rearrangement joins TRBV3-1 (or the pseudogene TRBV3-2) to TRBJ2-7; possible D gene TRBD1, 6 bases. Trimming stripped 0 bases from V and 7 bases from J, with 22 bases between. CDR1 is LGHDT and CDR2 is YNNKEL in the germline V gene (reference sequence). This CDR3 has 17 residues. The CDR3 here is CASSQDLLGGTSAEQYF. The CDR3 DNA reads TGTGCCAGCAGCCAAGATTTATTAGGGGGTACCTCGGCTGAGCAGTACTTC.

V gene TRBV28 combines with J gene TRBJ2-5; a possible D gene is TRBD1 (6 bases). CDR1 and CDR2 (germline): MDHEN, SYDVKM. This CDR3 has 13 residues. Deletions cut 7 bases from V and 7 bases from J, with 16 bases between. The CDR3 protein is CASNPGQSGTQYF. The CDR3 nucleotides read TGTGCCAGCAACCCGGGACAATCGGGGACCCAGTACTTC.

Written as DNA, the CDR3 is TGTGCCAGCAGCCAAGACACTTACTATAGGGGAGAAGTCCCGAGTGAGCAGTTCTTC. It yields the protein CASSQDTYYRGEVPSEQFF. This chain joins TRBV14 and TRBJ2-1, with D perhaps TRBD1 or TRBD2 (5 bases each). Germline CDR1 is SGHDN and CDR2 is FVKESK. Trimming removed 0 bases at V and 9 bases at J, with 27 bases between. The CDR3 length is 19 residues. The whole variable domain, remainder taken from reference TRBV14 and TRBJ2-1, is EAGVTQFPSHSVIEKGQTVTLRCDPISGHDNLYWYRRVMGKEIKFLLHFVKESKQDESGMPNNRFLAERTGGTYSTLKVQPAELEDSGVYFCASSQDTYYRGEVPSEQFFGPGTRLTVL.

This chain links TRBV28 with TRBJ1-1; 10 bases map to TRBD1. CDR3 length: 17 residues. Germline CDR1 MDHEN, CDR2 SYDVKM. The trim removed 6 bases at V and 1 base at J, leaving 11 bases unmatched. In nucleotides, the CDR3 is TGTGCCAGCAGATCGATCGGGACAGGGGCCGCGAACACTGAAGCTTTCTTT. Its protein is CASRSIGTGAANTEAFF.

V is TRBV7-2 and J is TRBJ1-2; 7 nucleotides align to TRBD1. Germline V CDR1 and CDR2: SGHTA, FQGNSA. Trimming at V came to 5 bases and at J to 2 bases, leaving 5 bases not matched to a gene. CDR3 length: 14 residues. For the CDR3, the DNA is TGTGCCAGCAGCCCTCCGGGACAGAACTATGGCTACACCTTC. It specifies CASSPPGQNYGYTF.

The chain joins TRBV4-3 to TRBJ2-3; D is perhaps TRBD2 (6 bases). Germline assignment: CDR1 LGHNA and CDR2 YSLEER. Trimming pared 0 bases from V and 4 bases from J, leaving 14 bases between. The CDR3 has 16 residues. CDR3 DNA: TGCGCCAGCAGCCAAGAAGGGCGGGGCGGCCCAGATACGCAGTATTTT. It codes for CASSQEGRGGPDTQYF.

This rearrangement joins TRBV11-1 to TRBJ1-1; TRBD1 matches 7 bases. The CDR3 loop spans 14 amino acids. V gave up 4 bases and J gave up 5 bases; unmatched junction bases: 7. Per germline, CDR1 SGHAT and CDR2 FQDESV (reference sequence). The CDR3 sequence: CASSSTGWYTEAFF. The DNA of the CDR3 is TGTGCCAGCAGCTCGACAGGGTGGTATACTGAAGCTTTCTTT.

The rearrangement joins TRBV11-3 to TRBJ1-1, with D hard to call. CDR1 is SGHNT and CDR2 is YENEEA in the germline V gene. V lost 5 bases, J lost 2 bases, and 9 bases lay in between. CDR3 length equals 13 residues. The CDR3 DNA is TGTGCCAGCAGCATAGGACCTAACACTGAAGCTTTCTTT. This gives the protein CASSIGPNTEAFF.

The chain couples TRBV11-3 to TRBJ2-2; D unresolved. The V gene's germline CDR1 is SGHNT and CDR2 YENEEA. The CDR3 loop spans 15 amino acids. Trimming left V 4 bases short and J 7 bases short, with 16 bases between. The DNA for the CDR3 is TGTGCCAGCAGCTCAAGTCTGGGGATTGGCGGGGAGCTGTTTTTT. Amino acid sequence: CASSSSLGIGGELFF.

This clone is a singleton in its sample. The chain is built from TRBV2 and TRBJ2-7, with D maybe TRBD1 (5 bases). The CDR3 runs to 12 residues. Trimming cost V 7 bases and J 3 bases, with 10 bases left between them. CDR1 SNHLY and CDR2 FYNNEI come from the germline V gene. The CDR3 region is CASTVDSYEQYF. CDR3 sequence (DNA): TGTGCCAGCACCGTCGACAGCTACGAGCAGTACTTC.

This clone was recorded a few times. The rearrangement links TRBV5-1 to TRBJ2-3, with D maybe TRBD2 (6 bases). Germline values: CDR1 SGHRS, CDR2 YFSETQ. The CDR3 contains 14 residues. The V end lost 4 bases, the J end lost 0 bases, and 9 bases lay between the germline ends. The CDR3 protein is CASSAGTSTDTQYF. The CDR3 DNA sequence: TGCGCCAGCAGCGCCGGGACTAGCACAGATACGCAGTATTTT.

The chain links TRBV19 to TRBJ1-5; the D is unclear. CDR3 size: 16 residues. CDR1 and CDR2 from the germline V gene are LNHDA and SQIVND (reference sequence). Trimming shortened V by 5 bases and J by 0 bases, and 14 bases separated the two germline ends. DNA of the CDR3: TGTGCCAGTAGTCATCTGAATTATGTTAGCAATCAGCCCCAGCATTTT. This translates into CASSHLNYVSNQPQHF.

The chain links TRBV19 to TRBJ2-3; TRBD2 might be the D (6 bases). The CDR3 length is 14 residues. Trimming cost V 5 bases and J 0 bases, with 9 bases left between them. In germline, CDR1 is LNHDA, CDR2 SQIVND (reference sequence). CDR3 in amino acids: CASSQLASTDTQYF. CDR3 nucleotide sequence: TGTGCCAGTAGTCAACTAGCAAGCACAGATACGCAGTATTTT.

The rearrangement uses TRBV3-1 (or the pseudogene TRBV3-2) and TRBJ1-4; D call uncertain. Germline V lookup: CDR1 LGHDT, CDR2 YNNKEL (reference sequence). This CDR3 has 17 residues. V lost 5 bases and J lost 6, with 22 bases in between. The CDR3 coding sequence is TGTGCCAGCAGCGTAAAGCGGGGTAGCGGATGGGATGAAAAACTGTTTTTT. It translates to CASSVKRGSGWDEKLFF.

Only one count was recorded for this clone. The CDR3 DNA reads as TGTGCCAGCAGTACCACTCCGGGACTCACAGCCTACGAGCAGTACTTC. Its translation is CASSTTPGLTAYEQYF. The V and J genes are TRBV6-2 or TRBV6-3 and TRBJ2-7; D may be TRBD2 (6 bases). CDR1 is MNHEY and CDR2 is SVGEGT in the germline V gene. Trimming stripped 5 bases from V and 2 bases from J, with 19 bases between. The CDR3 extends over 16 amino acids.

The V and J genes are TRBV10-2 and TRBJ2-3; 9 bases are shared with TRBD2. In germline, CDR1 is WSHSY, CDR2 SAAADI. This CDR3 has 16 amino acids. Trimming cost V 3 bases and J 6 bases; bases outside gene matches: 10. In nucleotides, the CDR3 is TGCGCCAGCAGTGAAAGGAGCGGGGGGCGTCGGGATACGCAGTATTTT. Its translation: CASSERSGGRRDTQYF.

This rearrangement joins TRBV28 to TRBJ1-6; D is possibly TRBD1 (6 bases). Germline V gene sequence: CDR1 MDHEN, CDR2 SYDVKM. Trimming stripped 8 bases from V and 9 bases from J, with 17 bases between. The CDR3 runs to 14 residues. The CDR3 spells CASRSGGRGSPLHF. The DNA for the CDR3 is TGTGCCAGCCGTTCCGGGGGCCGCGGTTCACCCCTCCACTTT.

The chain employs TRBV20-1 and TRBJ2-7, with D perhaps TRBD1 (6 bases). The V end was cut by 3 bases, the J end by 0 bases, with 12 bases between. CDR3 length: 14 residues. Germline CDR1 is DFQATT and CDR2 is SNEGSKA (reference sequence). The CDR3 sequence: CSASKTDSSYEQYF. The CDR3, as DNA: TGCAGTGCTAGTAAAACGGACAGCTCCTACGAGCAGTACTTC.

The chain uses TRBV27 and TRBJ2-3, with 14 bases matching TRBD2. The CDR3 totals 17 residues. Per the germline V gene, CDR1 is MNHEY and CDR2 is SMNVEV (reference sequence). Trimming at V came to 6 bases and at J to 7 bases, leaving 12 bases not matched to a gene. The CDR3 DNA is TGTGCCAGCAGGCGGACTAGCGGGGGGCCCGGGGGAAATACGCAGTATTTT. It specifies CASRRTSGGPGGNTQYF.

The rearrangement uses TRBV5-1 and TRBJ1-1; D is uncertain. V was pared by 5 bases and J by 0 bases, with 8 bases between. From germline, CDR1 is SGHRS and CDR2 YFSETQ. The CDR3 has 13 amino acids. CDR3 nucleotides: TGCGCCAGCAGGGTCGGGATGAACACTGAAGCTTTCTTT. This gives the protein CASRVGMNTEAFF.

A few counts support this clone. The rearrangement links TRBV5-5 to TRBJ2-2; 7 bases are a match to TRBD2. V lost 8 bases, J lost 1 base, and 8 bases stayed unmatched. The CDR3 totals 15 residues. The V gene's germline CDR1 is SGHKS and CDR2 YYEKEE (reference sequence). The CDR3 nucleotides read TGTGCCAGTAGGGAGGGATACTTGAACACCGGGGAGCTGTTTTTT. Its translation: CASREGYLNTGELFF.

CDR3 sequence: CASSQDRQGPGGLNSPLHF. CDR3 nucleotides: TGCGCCAGCAGCCAAGATCGACAGGGGCCCGGTGGGCTAAATTCACCCCTCCACTTT. The chain links TRBV4-1 to TRBJ1-6; 8 nucleotides line up with TRBD1. CDR3 size: 19 residues. With 0 bases clipped from V and 7 bases from J, the junction kept 14 bases outside the gene matches. CDR1 and CDR2 (germline): MGHRA, YSYEKL.

The rearrangement links TRBV4-3 to TRBJ2-1, with no clear D. Looked up from germline, CDR1 is LGHNA and CDR2 is YSLEER. V lost 2 bases and J lost 0, with 14 bases in between. This CDR3 is built from 17 residues. In nucleotides, the CDR3 is TGCGCCAGCAGCCAATCCCGGAAGGCCAGCTCCTACAATGAGCAGTTCTTC. This codes for CASSQSRKASSYNEQFF.

The chain employs TRBV19 and TRBJ1-5; TRBD1 aligns across 7 bases. Per germline, CDR1 LNHDA and CDR2 SQIVND (reference sequence). The CDR3 is 14 amino acids. The junction had 9 bases not matched to a gene; V was cut back by 7 bases and J by 6 bases. The CDR3 coding sequence is TGTGCCAGTACCAAAACAGGGGTAGGTCAGCCCCAGCATTTT. It codes for CASTKTGVGQPQHF.

The rearrangement joins TRBV9 to TRBJ2-2; D is perhaps TRBD2 (6 bases). CDR1 and CDR2 (germline): SGDLS, YYNGEE. V lost 4 bases to trimming and J lost 1 base, with 11 bases between them. This CDR3 comprises 15 residues. The CDR3 DNA reads TGTGCCAGCAGCCCCGGGGGAGGGAACACCGGGGAGCTGTTTTTT. Its protein product is CASSPGGGNTGELFF.

The V gene is TRBV3-1 (or the pseudogene TRBV3-2), the J gene TRBJ1-5; D unclear. Per the germline V gene, CDR1 is LGHDT and CDR2 is YNNKEL (reference sequence). The CDR3 totals 13 residues. Deletions cut 0 bases from V and 5 bases from J, with 5 bases between. This CDR3 is CASSQEGYQPQHF. The DNA of the CDR3 is TGTGCCAGCAGCCAAGAGGGGTATCAGCCCCAGCATTTT.

The V and J genes are TRBV4-3 and TRBJ1-3, with a tentative D call TRBD1 (5 bases). Trimming left V 4 bases short and J 5 bases short, with 9 bases between. CDR1 is LGHNA and CDR2 is YSLEER in the germline V gene. The CDR3 consists of 13 residues. The CDR3 sequence is CASSPGDRNTIYF. In DNA form, the CDR3 reads TGCGCCAGCAGCCCGGGGGACCGAAACACCATATATTTT.

V and J are TRBV10-3 and TRBJ1-2, with 9 bases aligning to TRBD1. Germline loops: CDR1 ENHRY, CDR2 SYGVKD. This CDR3 is built from 15 residues. J gave up 5 bases and V 5 bases, and 9 bases lay outside the gene matches. The CDR3 is CAISPFTGGRYGYTF. In DNA, the CDR3 is TGTGCCATCAGTCCATTCACAGGGGGCAGGTATGGCTACACCTTC.